This TCR beta chain was retrieved from a study of blood T cell repertoires in COVID-19 (dated by TCRdb to 2019 to 2021). Study-level background: ImmuneRACE Cohort 3 recovered participants were defined by two consecutive negative NP/OP PCR tests, healthcare professional clearance, or symptom resolution. Collaborator samples came from the United States, Italy and Spain and covered acute and convalescent phases of COVID-19. The prospective study material was composed of cDNA or gDNA derived from T cells, B-cell-depleted T cells, or PBMCs. Deeply sampled blood TCRbeta repertoires from subjects exposed to, actively infected with, or recovered from COVID-19 were included in the dataset. The repertoires were released in a freely available public database intended as a resource for research on the immune response to SARS-CoV-2. Samples came from the ongoing ImmuneRACE study (first 160 participants) plus 1,254 subjects from 6 global collaborators. Nearly every sample came with metadata listing a de-identified subject ID, COVID-19 status, age in years and sex. Where available, HLA class I and class II types were obtained from metadata supplied by the sample provider rather than from assay-based typing. What the authors observed across the whole study: The quantity of clinical and demographic metadata differed by source and by participant and was supplied without curation.

As to this clone: Which antigen it targets is not known. The record has no base qualities; no much larger clone is one base away.

TCRbeta CDR3 regions were amplified from genomic DNA by means of the immunoSEQ Assay, a bias-controlled multiplex PCR. The original methods were these. Nucleated cell counts per sample were estimated from amplification of reference gene primers within the assay. To quantify the absolute abundance of each unique TCRbeta CDR3 rearrangement, sequence reads were collapsed and filtered. For each sample, productive Simpson clonality was calculated as the square root of Simpson's diversity index across productive rearrangements. The table comes from immuneACCESS by way of TCRdb, which keeps in-frame sequences with V and J called. Part of the clones is missing from these tables; in studies checked, under half for an unresolved V gene and the rest for unknown reasons. Clonal size and the V and J genes are those of that table, whereas D and trimming came from the DNA. This sample comprises around 360,000 clones, about 90% of them detected only once. The leading ten clones occupy about 2.1% of the sample.

Participants in the prospective study were aged about 18 to 90 years, lived in 20 to 25 United States geographic areas, and enrolled through a virtual design. In the prospective study, participants were assigned to cohorts based on the clinical history participants reported in a screening survey and a study questionnaire. In the prospective study, mobile phlebotomists collected whole blood, serum and a nasopharyngeal or oropharyngeal swab from each participant. Over a roughly two-month period, participants in the prospective study had the option of providing additional blood draws and questionnaires. Blood samples from the prospective study were shipped frozen or at room temperature prior to DNA extraction. CDR3 length: 15 amino acids, cysteine to phenylalanine. Only CDR3 DNA remains: 45 bases, in frame from the first base. The trim is 4 bases for V and 0 bases for J, with a gap of 10 bases between the germline ends. CDR1 and CDR2 are drawn from the germline V gene (reference sequence): SGHNT, YYREEE.

The material sequenced was PBMCs or T cells enriched from blood (not recorded which). The V and J segments used are TRBV5-4 and TRBJ2-2, with TRBD2 tentatively as D gene (6 bases match). This TCR was recovered from a man aged 40-55 years in a cohort exposed to, infected with or recovered from COVID-19 (not recorded which). The CDR3 in this case is CASSQRAANTGELFF. The sequence in DNA is TGTGCCAGCAGCCAGCGGGCTGCGAACACCGGGGAGCTGTTTTTT.